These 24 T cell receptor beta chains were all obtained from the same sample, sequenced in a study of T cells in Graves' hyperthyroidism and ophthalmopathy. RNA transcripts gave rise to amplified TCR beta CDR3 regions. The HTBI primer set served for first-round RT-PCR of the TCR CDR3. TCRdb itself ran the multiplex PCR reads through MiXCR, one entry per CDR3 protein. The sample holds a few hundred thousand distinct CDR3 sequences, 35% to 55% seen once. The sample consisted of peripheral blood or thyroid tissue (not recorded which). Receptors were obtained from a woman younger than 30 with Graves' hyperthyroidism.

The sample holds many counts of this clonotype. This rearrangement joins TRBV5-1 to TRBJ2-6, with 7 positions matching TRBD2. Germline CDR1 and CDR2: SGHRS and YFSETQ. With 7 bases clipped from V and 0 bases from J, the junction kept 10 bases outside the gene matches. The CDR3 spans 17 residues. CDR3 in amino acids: CASLGLAEFSGANVLTF. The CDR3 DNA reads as TGCGCCAGCTTAGGGCTAGCGGAATTCTCTGGGGCCAACGTCCTGACTTTC. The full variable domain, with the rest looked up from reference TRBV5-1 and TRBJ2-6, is KAGVTQTPRYLIKTRGQQVTLSCSPISGHRSVSWYQQTPGQGLQFLFEYFSETQRNKGNFPGRFSGRQFSNSRSEMNVSTLELGDSALYLCASLGLAEFSGANVLTFGAGSRLTVL.

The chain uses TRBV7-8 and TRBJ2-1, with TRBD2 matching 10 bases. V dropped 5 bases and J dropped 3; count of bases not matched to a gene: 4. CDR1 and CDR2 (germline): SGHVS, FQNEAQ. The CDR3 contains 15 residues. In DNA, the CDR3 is TGTGCCAGCAGCCCGGGACTAGCGCGCTACAATGAGCAGTTCTTC. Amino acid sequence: CASSPGLARYNEQFF.

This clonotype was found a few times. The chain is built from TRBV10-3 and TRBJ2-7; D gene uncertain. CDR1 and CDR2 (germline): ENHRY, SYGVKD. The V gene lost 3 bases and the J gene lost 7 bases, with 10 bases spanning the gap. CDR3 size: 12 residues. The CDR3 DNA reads TGTGCCATCAGTGACAGCGAGAATGAGCAGTACTTC. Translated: CAISDSENEQYF.

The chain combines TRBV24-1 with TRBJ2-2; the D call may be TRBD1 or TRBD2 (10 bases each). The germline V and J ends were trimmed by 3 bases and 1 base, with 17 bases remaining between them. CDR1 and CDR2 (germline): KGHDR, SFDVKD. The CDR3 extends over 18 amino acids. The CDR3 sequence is CATSDTSGTGENTGELFF. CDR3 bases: TGTGCCACCAGTGATACTAGCGGGACAGGGGAGAACACCGGGGAGCTGTTTTTT.

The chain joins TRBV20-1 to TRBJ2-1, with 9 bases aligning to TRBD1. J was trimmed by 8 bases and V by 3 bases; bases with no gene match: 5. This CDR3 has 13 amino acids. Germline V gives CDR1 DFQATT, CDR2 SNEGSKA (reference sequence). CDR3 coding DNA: TGCAGTGCTAGTGGGACAGGGTGGGATGAGCAGTTCTTC. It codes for CSASGTGWDEQFF.

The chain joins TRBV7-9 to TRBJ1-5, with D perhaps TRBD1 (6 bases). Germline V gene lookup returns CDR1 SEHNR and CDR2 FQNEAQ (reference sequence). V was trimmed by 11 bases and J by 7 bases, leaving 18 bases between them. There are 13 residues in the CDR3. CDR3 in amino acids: CAVGGQGNQPQHF. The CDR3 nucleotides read TGTGCCGTCGGGGGTCAGGGGAACCAGCCCCAGCATTTT.

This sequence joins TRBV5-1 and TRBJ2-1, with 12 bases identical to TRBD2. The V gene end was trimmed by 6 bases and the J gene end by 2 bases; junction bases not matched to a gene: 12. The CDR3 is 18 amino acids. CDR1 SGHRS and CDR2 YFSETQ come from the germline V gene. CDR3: CASNDPGTSGPAYNEQFF. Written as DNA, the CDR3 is TGCGCCAGCAACGATCCCGGGACTAGCGGGCCGGCCTACAATGAGCAGTTCTTC.

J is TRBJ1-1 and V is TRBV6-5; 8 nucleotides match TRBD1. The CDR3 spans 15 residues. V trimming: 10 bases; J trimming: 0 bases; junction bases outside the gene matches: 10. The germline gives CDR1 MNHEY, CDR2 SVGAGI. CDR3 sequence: CATVPPGGMNTEAFF. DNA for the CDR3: TGTGCCACCGTTCCCCCAGGGGGCATGAACACTGAAGCTTTCTTT.

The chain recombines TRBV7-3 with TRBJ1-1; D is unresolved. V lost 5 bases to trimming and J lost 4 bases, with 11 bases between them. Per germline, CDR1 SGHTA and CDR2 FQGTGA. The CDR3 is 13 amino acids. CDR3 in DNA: TGTGCCAGCAGCCGGAGGGCCAGCACTGAAGCTTTCTTT. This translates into CASSRRASTEAFF.

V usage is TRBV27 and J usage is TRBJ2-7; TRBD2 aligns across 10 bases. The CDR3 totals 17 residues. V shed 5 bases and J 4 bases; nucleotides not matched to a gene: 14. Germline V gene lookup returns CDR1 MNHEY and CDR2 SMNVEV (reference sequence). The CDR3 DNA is TGTGCCAGCAGTCCTATAGGTCAGCGGGAGGGCCAGTACGAGCAGTACTTC. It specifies CASSPIGQREGQYEQYF.

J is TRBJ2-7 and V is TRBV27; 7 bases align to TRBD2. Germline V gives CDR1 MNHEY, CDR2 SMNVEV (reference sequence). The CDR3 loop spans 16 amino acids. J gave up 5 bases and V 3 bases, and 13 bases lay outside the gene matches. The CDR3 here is CASSFSGGSTSNEQYF. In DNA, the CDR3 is TGTGCCAGCAGTTTTAGTGGCGGGAGTACTTCCAACGAGCAGTACTTC.

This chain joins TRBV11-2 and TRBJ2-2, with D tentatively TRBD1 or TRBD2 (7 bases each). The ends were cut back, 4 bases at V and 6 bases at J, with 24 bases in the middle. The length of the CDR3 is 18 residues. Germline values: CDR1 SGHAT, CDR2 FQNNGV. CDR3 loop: CASSSWQGVAGGAGELFF. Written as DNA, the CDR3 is TGTGCCAGCAGCTCTTGGCAGGGGGTAGCGGGCGGCGCCGGGGAGCTGTTTTTT.

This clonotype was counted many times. The CDR3 DNA follows: TGTGCCACCAGTGATTTTCCGACAGGGCTTGAAGAGACCCAGTACTTC. It codes for CATSDFPTGLEETQYF. This sequence joins TRBV24-1 and TRBJ2-5, with 7 bases matching TRBD1. This CDR3 region has 16 residues. Germline assignment: CDR1 KGHDR and CDR2 SFDVKD. J lost 3 bases, V lost 1 base, and 7 bases had no gene match.

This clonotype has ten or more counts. Here the CDR3 DNA reads TGTGCCAGCAGCCCCATTATAACAGGGAGCGAGCAGTACTTC. Encoded protein: CASSPIITGSEQYF. This sequence joins TRBV11-2 and TRBJ2-7, with D possibly TRBD1 on 6 matching bases. V was trimmed by 5 bases and J by 6 bases, leaving 17 bases between them. Germline V lookup: CDR1 SGHAT, CDR2 FQNNGV. The CDR3 has 14 amino acids.

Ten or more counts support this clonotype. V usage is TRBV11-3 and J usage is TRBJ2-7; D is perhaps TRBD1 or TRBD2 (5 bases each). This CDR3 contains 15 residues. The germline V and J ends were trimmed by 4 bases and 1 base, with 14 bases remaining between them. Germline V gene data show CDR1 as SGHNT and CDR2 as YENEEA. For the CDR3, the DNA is TGTGCCAGCAGCTACACCAGAGGGGTATCCTACGAGCAGTACTTC. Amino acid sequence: CASSYTRGVSYEQYF.

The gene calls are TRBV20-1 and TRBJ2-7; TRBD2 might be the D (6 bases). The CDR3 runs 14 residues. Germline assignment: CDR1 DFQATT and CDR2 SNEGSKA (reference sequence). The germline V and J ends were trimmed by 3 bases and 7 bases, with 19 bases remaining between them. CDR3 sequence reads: CSASGRNSYNEQYF. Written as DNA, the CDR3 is TGCAGTGCTAGCGGGAGAAACTCCTACAATGAGCAGTACTTC.

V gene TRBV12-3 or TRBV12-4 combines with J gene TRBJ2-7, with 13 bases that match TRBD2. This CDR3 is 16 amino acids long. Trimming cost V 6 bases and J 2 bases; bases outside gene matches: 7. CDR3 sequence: CASRWTSGSEAYEQYF. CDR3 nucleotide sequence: TGTGCCAGCAGGTGGACTAGCGGGAGTGAGGCCTACGAGCAGTACTTC.

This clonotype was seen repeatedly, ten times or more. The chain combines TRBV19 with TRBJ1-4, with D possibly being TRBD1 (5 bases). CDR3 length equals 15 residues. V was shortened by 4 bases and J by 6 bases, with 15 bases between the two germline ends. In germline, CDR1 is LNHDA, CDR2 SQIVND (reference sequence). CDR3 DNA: TGTGCCAGTAGTAGGGCGGGCAGGGAGGATGAAAAACTGTTTTTT. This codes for CASSRAGREDEKLFF.

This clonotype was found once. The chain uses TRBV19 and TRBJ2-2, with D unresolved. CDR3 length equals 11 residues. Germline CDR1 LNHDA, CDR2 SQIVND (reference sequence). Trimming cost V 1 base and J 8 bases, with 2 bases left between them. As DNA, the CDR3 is TGTGCCAGTAGTATAGTTGGGGAGCTGTTTTTT. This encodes CASSIVGELFF. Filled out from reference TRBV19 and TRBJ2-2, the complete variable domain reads DGGITQSPKYLFRKEGQNVTLSCEQNLNHDAMYWYRQDPGQGLRLIYYSQIVNDFQKGDIAEGYSVSREKKESFPLTVTSAQKNPTAFYLCASSIVGELFFGEGSRLTVL.

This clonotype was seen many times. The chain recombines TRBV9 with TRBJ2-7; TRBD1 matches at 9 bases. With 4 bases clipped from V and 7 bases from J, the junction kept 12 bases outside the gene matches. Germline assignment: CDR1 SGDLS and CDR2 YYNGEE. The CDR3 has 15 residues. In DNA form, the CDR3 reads TGTGCCAGCAGCTCCACGGGACAGGGCTCGGGGGAGCAGTACTTC. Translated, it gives CASSSTGQGSGEQYF.

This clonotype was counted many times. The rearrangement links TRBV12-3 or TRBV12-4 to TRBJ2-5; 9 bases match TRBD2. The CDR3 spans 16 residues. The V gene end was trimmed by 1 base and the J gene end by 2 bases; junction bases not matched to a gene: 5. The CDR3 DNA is TGTGCCAGCAGTTTAGGGCGGACTAGCGAGCAAGAGACCCAGTACTTC. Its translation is CASSLGRTSEQETQYF.

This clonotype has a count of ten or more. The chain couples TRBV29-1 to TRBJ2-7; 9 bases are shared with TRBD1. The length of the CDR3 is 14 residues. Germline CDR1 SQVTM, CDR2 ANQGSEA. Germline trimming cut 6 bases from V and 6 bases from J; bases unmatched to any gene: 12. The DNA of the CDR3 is TGCAGCGTGCTTTACGGGACAGGGAGTAGCGAGCAGTACTTC. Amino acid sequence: CSVLYGTGSSEQYF.

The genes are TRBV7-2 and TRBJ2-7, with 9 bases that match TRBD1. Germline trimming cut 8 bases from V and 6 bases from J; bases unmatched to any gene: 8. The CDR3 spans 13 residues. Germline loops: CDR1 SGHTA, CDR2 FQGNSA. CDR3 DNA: TGTGCCAGCCGTCCCACAGGGGGCTTCGAGCAGTACTTC. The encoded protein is CASRPTGGFEQYF.

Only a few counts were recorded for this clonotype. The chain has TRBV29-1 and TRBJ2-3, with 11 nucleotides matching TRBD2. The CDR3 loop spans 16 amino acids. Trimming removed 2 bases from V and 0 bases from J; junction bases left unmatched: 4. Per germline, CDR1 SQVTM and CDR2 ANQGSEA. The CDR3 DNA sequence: TGCAGCGTTGAACTAGCGGGAGGAAGGAGCACAGATACGCAGTATTTT. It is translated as CSVELAGGRSTDTQYF.